The sequence of this TCR beta chain was determined in a study of control samples from healthy donors and cancer patients. Trimming shortened V by 1 base and J by 0 bases, and 7 bases separated the two germline ends. The CDR3 sequence is 15 residues long. Germline V CDR1 and CDR2: SGHTA, FQGNSA. Here immunoSEQ multiplex PCR was the method, and the copy in TCRdb shows in-frame clones only, minus some. The table has about 51,000 clones, about 92% seen once. The chain joins TRBV7-2 to TRBJ1-3, with D hard to call. The receptor was isolated from a man in his forties with colorectal cancer. The sequencing input was PBMCs. Here the CDR3 reads CASSLVAASGNTIYF. The CDR3 DNA is TGTGCCAGCAGCTTAGTGGCAGCCTCTGGAAACACCATATATTTT. Full variable domain (remainder filled in from reference TRBV7-2 and TRBJ1-3): GAGVSQSPSNKVTEKGKDVELRCDPISGHTALYWYRQSLGQGLEFLIYFQGNSAPDKSGLPSDRFSAERTGGSVSTLTIQRTQQEDSAVYLCASSLVAASGNTIYFGEGSWLTVV.